This T cell receptor (beta chain) was recovered during a study of response to subunit inactivated influenza vaccine. Study results and caveats: The authors proposed limited new T cell recruitment per seasonal influenza vaccination.

As concerns this clonotype: What it binds is unknown.

The germline V and J ends were trimmed by 5 bases and 4 bases, with 12 bases remaining between them. The CDR3 covers 14 residues. CDR1 is LGHNA, CDR2 YNFKEQ, per germline. One entry per CDR3 protein, called by TCRdb with MiXCR from the RT-PCR reads. The sample consists of 530,000 or so distinct CDR3 sequences, 25% of them appearing once. The sequences come from CD4+ T cells sorted from PBMCs, collected roughly 5 days after vaccination. The sequence came from a man aged 45 to 65 who received an inactivated influenza vaccine. The chain combines TRBV4-2 with TRBJ2-4, with TRBD1 as a possible D gene (7 bases). CDR3 sequence reads: CASSAAGQKNIQYF. The DNA for the CDR3 is TGTGCCAGCAGCGCCGCGGGACAGAAAAACATTCAGTACTTC.